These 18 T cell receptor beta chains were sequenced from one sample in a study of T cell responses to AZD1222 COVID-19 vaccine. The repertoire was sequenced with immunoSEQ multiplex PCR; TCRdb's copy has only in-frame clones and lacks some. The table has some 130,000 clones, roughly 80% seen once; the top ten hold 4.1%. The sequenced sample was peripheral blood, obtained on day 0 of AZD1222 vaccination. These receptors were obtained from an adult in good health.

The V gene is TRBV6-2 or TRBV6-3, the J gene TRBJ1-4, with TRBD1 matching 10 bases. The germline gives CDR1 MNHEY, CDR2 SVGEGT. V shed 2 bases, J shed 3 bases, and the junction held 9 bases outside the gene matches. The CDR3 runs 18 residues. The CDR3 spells CASSYLGQGKAANEKLFF. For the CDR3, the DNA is TGTGCCAGCAGTTACCTGGGACAGGGGAAGGCCGCTAATGAAAAACTGTTTTTT.

The CDR3 DNA reads TGTGCCAGCAGCTTTTCTGGGGGCGCGTGGAATGAGCAGTTCTTC. This codes for CASSFSGGAWNEQFF. J is TRBJ2-1 and V is TRBV11-3; TRBD1 is a possible D gene (6 bases). Trimming took 3 bases from V and 7 from J, leaving 16 bases between them. The CDR3 sequence is 15 residues long. CDR1 is SGHNT, CDR2 YENEEA, per germline. Drawing the rest from reference TRBV11-3 and TRBJ2-1, the complete variable domain is EAGVVQSPRYKIIEKKQPVAFWCNPISGHNTLYWYLQNLGQGPELLIRYENEEAVDDSQLPKDRFSAERLKGVDSTLKIQPAELGDSAVYLCASSFSGGAWNEQFFGPGTRLTVL.

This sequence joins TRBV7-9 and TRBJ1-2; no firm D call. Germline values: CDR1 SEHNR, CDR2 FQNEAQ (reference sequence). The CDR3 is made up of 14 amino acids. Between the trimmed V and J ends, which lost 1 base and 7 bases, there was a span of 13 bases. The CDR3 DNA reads TGTGCCAGCAGCTTAGTGACCCAGTTCCCTGGCTACACCTTC. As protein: CASSLVTQFPGYTF.

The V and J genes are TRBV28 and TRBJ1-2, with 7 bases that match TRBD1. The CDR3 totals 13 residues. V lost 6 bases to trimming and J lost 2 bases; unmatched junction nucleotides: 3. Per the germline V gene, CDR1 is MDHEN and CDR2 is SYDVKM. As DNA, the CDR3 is TGTGCCAGCAGGCTGGGACAGAACTATGGCTACACCTTC. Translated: CASRLGQNYGYTF.

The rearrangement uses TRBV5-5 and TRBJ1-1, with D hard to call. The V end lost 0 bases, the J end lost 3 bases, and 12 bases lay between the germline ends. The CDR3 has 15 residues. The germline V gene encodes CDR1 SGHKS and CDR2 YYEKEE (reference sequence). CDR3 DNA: TGTGCCAGCAGCTTGGAATTCAGTCGGGACACTGAAGCTTTCTTT. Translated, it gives CASSLEFSRDTEAFF.

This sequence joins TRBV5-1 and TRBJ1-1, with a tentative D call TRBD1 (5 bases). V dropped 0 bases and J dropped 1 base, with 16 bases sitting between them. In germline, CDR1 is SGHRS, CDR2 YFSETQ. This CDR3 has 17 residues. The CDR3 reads CASSLDFRVRGNTEAFF. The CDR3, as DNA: TGCGCCAGCAGCTTGGATTTCAGGGTGAGAGGGAACACTGAAGCTTTCTTT.

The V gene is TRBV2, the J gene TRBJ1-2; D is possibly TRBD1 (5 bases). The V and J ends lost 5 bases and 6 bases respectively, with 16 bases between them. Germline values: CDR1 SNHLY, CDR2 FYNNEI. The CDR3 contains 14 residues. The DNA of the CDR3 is TGTGCCAGCAGTAGCCGGGGACGAGGAGATGGCTACACCTTC. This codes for CASSSRGRGDGYTF.

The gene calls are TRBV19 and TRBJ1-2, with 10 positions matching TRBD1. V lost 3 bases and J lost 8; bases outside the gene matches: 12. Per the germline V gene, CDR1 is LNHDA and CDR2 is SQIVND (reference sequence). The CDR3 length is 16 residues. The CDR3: CASSIAGTGDSEGYTF. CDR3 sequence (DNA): TGTGCCAGTAGTATCGCCGGGACAGGGGATTCGGAAGGCTACACCTTC. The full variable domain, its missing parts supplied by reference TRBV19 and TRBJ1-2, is DGGITQSPKYLFRKEGQNVTLSCEQNLNHDAMYWYRQDPGQGLRLIYYSQIVNDFQKGDIAEGYSVSREKKESFPLTVTSAQKNPTAFYLCASSIAGTGDSEGYTFGSGTRLTVV.

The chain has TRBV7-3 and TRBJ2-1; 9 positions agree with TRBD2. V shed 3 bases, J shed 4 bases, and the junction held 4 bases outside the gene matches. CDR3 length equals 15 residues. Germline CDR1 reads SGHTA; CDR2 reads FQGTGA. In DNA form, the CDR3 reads TGTGCCAGCAGCTTTAGCGGGGGCACATACAATGAGCAGTTCTTC. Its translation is CASSFSGGTYNEQFF.

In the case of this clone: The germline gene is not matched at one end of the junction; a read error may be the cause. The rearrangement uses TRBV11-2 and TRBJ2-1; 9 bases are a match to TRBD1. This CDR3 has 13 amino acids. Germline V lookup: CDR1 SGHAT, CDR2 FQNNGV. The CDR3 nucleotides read TGTGCCAGCAGCTTGAGTCCGGGACAGGGTACGATCTTC. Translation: CASSLSPGQGTIF.

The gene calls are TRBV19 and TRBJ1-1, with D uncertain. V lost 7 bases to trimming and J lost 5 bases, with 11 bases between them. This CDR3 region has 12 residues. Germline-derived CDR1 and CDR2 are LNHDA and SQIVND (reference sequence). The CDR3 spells CASNKGWTEAFF. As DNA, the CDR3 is TGTGCCAGTAATAAAGGATGGACTGAAGCTTTCTTT.

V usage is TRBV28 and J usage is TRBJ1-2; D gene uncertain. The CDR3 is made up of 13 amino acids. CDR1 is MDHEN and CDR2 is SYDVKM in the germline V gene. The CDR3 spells CASGSSGDLGYTF. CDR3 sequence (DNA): TGTGCTTCGGGAAGCTCCGGGGATCTTGGCTACACCTTC.

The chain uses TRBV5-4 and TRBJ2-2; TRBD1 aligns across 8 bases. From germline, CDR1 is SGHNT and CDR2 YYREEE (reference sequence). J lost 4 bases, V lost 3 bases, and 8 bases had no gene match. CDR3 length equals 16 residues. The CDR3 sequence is CASSSPGQAITGELFF. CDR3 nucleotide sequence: TGTGCCAGCAGCTCCCCGGGACAGGCTATCACCGGGGAGCTGTTTTTT.

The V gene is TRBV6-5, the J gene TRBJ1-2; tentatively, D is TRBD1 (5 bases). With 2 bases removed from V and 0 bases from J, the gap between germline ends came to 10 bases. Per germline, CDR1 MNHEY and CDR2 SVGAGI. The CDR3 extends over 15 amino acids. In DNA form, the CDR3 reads TGTGCCAGCAGTTACCGGGGCGGAGCTAACTATGGCTACACCTTC. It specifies CASSYRGGANYGYTF.

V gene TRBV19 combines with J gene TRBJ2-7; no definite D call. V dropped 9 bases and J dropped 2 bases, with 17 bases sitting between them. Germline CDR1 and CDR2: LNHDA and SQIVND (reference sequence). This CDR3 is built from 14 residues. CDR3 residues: CASHRAGLPYEQYF. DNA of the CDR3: TGTGCCAGCCACCGCGCCGGGTTGCCCTACGAGCAGTACTTC.

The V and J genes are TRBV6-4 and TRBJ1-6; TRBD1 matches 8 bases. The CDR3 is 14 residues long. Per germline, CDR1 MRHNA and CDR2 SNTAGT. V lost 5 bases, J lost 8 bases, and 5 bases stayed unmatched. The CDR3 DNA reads TGTGCCAGCAGTCCCACAGGGGGAGATTCACCCCTCCACTTT. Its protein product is CASSPTGGDSPLHF.

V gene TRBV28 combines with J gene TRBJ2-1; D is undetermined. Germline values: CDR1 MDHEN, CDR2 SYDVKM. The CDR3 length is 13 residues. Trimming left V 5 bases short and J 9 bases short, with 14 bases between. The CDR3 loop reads CASSITVPPEQFF. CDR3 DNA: TGTGCCAGCAGTATTACAGTCCCCCCTGAGCAGTTCTTC.

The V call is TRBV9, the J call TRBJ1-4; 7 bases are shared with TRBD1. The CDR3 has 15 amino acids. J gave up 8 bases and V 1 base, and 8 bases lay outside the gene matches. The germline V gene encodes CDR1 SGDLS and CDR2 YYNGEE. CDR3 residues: CASSVTGAGGEKLFF. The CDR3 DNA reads TGTGCCAGCAGCGTAACTGGGGCAGGGGGAGAAAAACTGTTTTTT. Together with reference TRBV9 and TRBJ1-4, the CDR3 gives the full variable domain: DSGVTQTPKHLITATGQRVTLRCSPRSGDLSVYWYQQSLDQGLQFLIQYYNGEERAKGNILERFSAQQFPDLHSELNLSSLELGDSALYFCASSVTGAGGEKLFFGSGTQLSVL.